This is a list of T cell receptor beta chains from one sample in a study of cytotoxic CD8 clonotypes in ibrutinib-treated CLL. TCRdb keeps only in-frame clones here, not all; method: immunoSEQ multiplex PCR. The table records over 95,000 clones, about 53% of them present only once. The specimen was PBMCs, collected after 24 months of ibrutinib treatment. These receptors were taken from a human donor with chronic lymphocytic leukemia. Each CDR3 is given with its conserved first and last residue. D genes are given only for firm matches. Size tells how often a clone was seen (once, few, many) or the class of an expanded clone, and some rows leave it out.

V gene: TRBV6-6; J gene: TRBJ1-2; clone size: .; D gene: .; CDR3 DNA: TGTGCCAGCAGAAGCGGGGATGGCTACACCTTC; CDR3 protein: CASRSGDGYTF
V gene: TRBV19; J gene: TRBJ2-3; clone size: once; D gene: .; CDR3 DNA: TGTGCCAGTAGTCCGGCCACAGATACGCAGTATTTT; CDR3 protein: CASSPATDTQYF
V gene: TRBV27; J gene: TRBJ1-6; clone size: .; D gene: .; CDR3 DNA: TGTGCCAGCAGTCCCGGGGTGGGAATGCATTCACCCCTCCACTTT; CDR3 protein: CASSPGVGMHSPLHF
V gene: TRBV18; J gene: TRBJ1-2; clone size: .; D gene: TRBD1; CDR3 DNA: TGTGCCAGCTCAGTAGGGACAGCCAACTATGGCTACACCTTC; CDR3 protein: CASSVGTANYGYTF
V gene: TRBV5-6; J gene: TRBJ2-7; clone size: .; D gene: .; CDR3 DNA: TGTGCCAGCAGCTCATCCTACGAGCAGTACTTC; CDR3 protein: CASSSSYEQYF
V gene: TRBV27; J gene: TRBJ1-5; clone size: many; D gene: .; CDR3 DNA: TGTGCCAGCAGTTTAGGTTCAGGGGCGGGTCAGCCCCAGCATTTT; CDR3 protein: CASSLGSGAGQPQHF
V gene: TRBV7-7; J gene: TRBJ1-2; clone size: many; D gene: .; CDR3 DNA: TGTGCTAGCAGCTTAGCTATCGGCGGCTATGGCTACACCTTC; CDR3 protein: CASSLAIGGYGYTF
V gene: TRBV4-1; J gene: TRBJ1-1; clone size: many; D gene: .; CDR3 DNA: TGCGCCAGCAGCCAAGATTATCAGAATGAAGCTTTCTTT; CDR3 protein: CASSQDYQNEAFF
V gene: TRBV29-1; J gene: TRBJ1-5; clone size: few; D gene: TRBD1; CDR3 DNA: TGCAGCGTGAGTGACAGGGTCAATCAGCCCCAGCATTTT; CDR3 protein: CSVSDRVNQPQHF
V gene: TRBV14; J gene: TRBJ2-5; clone size: .; D gene: .; CDR3 DNA: TGTGCCAGCAGCCCTCACTTAAGAGAGGAGACCCAGTACTTC; CDR3 protein: CASSPHLREETQYF
V gene: TRBV6-1; J gene: TRBJ1-4; clone size: .; D gene: .; CDR3 DNA: TGTGCCAGCAGTGGCAGGGAAAATGAAAAACTGTTTTTT; CDR3 protein: CASSGRENEKLFF
V gene: TRBV25-1; J gene: TRBJ1-2; clone size: .; D gene: TRBD1; CDR3 DNA: TGTGCCAGCAGTCCCATGGAGGGACAGGGGGTCTATGGCTACACCTTC; CDR3 protein: CASSPMEGQGVYGYTF
V gene: TRBV7-2; J gene: TRBJ2-5; clone size: .; D gene: .; CDR3 DNA: TGTGCCAGCAGCTTACGGGGTCCCGGCTCGACCCAGTACTTC; CDR3 protein: CASSLRGPGSTQYF
V gene: TRBV27; J gene: TRBJ1-1; clone size: .; D gene: .; CDR3 DNA: TGTGCCAGCAGTTTAAGGACCAGGGGTACTGAAGCTTTCTTT; CDR3 protein: CASSLRTRGTEAFF
V gene: TRBV29-1; J gene: TRBJ2-1; clone size: few; D gene: .; CDR3 DNA: TGCAGCTTGGGAGAACAGGACAATGAGCAGTTCTTC; CDR3 protein: CSLGEQDNEQFF
V gene: TRBV2; J gene: TRBJ1-4; clone size: few; D gene: TRBD1; CDR3 DNA: TGTGCCAGCAAAGGGGGCACTAATGAAAAACTGTTTTTT; CDR3 protein: CASKGGTNEKLFF
V gene: TRBV28; J gene: TRBJ1-5; clone size: few; D gene: .; CDR3 DNA: TGTGCCAGCAGTTATCTCTCGGCGGAAATGGGACGGAGCAATCAGCCCCAGCATTTT; CDR3 protein: CASSYLSAEMGRSNQPQHF